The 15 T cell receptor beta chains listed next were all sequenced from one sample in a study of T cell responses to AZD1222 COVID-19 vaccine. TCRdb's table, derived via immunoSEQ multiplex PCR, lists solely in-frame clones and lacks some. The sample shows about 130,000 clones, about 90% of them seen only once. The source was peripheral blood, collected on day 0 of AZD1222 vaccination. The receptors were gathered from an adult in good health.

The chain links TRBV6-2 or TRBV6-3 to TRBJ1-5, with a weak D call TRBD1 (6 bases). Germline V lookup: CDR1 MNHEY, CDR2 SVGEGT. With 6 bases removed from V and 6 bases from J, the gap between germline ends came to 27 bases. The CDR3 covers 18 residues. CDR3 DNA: TGTGCCAGCAGCCCTTCCGTGGCAGGGGAAGGTACTGGTCAGCCCCAGCATTTT. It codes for CASSPSVAGEGTGQPQHF.

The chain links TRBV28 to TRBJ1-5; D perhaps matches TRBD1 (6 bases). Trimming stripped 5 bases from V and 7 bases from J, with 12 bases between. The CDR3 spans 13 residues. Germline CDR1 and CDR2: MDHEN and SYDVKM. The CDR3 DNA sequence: TGTGCCAGCAGTACAGGGAGGGGACAGCCCCAGCATTTT. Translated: CASSTGRGQPQHF.

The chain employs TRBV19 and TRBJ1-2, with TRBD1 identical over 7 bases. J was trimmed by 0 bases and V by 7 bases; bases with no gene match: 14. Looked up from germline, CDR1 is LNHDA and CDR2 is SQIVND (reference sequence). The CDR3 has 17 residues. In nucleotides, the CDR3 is TGTGCCAGTACCAAAGATCCGGGACAGAACTCTAACTATGGCTACACCTTC. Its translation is CASTKDPGQNSNYGYTF.

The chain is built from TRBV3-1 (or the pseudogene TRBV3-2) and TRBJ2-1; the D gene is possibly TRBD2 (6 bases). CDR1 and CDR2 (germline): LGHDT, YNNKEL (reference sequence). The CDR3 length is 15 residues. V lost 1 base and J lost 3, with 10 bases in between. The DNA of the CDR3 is TGTGCCAGCAGCCAAGGCGCTAGCGACTACAATGAGCAGTTCTTC. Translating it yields CASSQGASDYNEQFF.

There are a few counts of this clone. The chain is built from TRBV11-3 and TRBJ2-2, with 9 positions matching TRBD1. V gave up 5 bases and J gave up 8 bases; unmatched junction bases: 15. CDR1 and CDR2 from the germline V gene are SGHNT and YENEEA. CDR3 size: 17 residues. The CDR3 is CASSASPGQGFMGELFF. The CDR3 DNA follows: TGTGCCAGCAGCGCATCGCCGGGACAGGGATTTATGGGGGAGCTGTTTTTT.

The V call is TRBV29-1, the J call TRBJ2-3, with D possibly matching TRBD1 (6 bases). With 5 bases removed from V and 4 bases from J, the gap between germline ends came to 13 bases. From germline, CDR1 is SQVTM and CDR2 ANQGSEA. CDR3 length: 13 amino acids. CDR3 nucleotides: TGCAGCGTTTACGGACAGTTCGCAGATACGCAGTATTTT. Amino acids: CSVYGQFADTQYF.

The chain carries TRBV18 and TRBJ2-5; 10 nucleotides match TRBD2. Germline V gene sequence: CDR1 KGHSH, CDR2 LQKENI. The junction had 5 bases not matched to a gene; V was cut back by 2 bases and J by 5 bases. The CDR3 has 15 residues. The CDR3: CASSPGLAGVETQYF. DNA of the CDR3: TGTGCCAGCTCACCAGGCCTAGCGGGAGTTGAGACCCAGTACTTC.

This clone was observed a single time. This CDR3 reads CASSEKTDTQYF. The DNA of the CDR3 is TGTGCCAGCAGTGAGAAAACAGATACGCAGTATTTT. This chain links TRBV6-1 with TRBJ2-3; D gene ambiguous. Trimming pared 3 bases from V and 3 bases from J, leaving 4 bases between. Germline loops: CDR1 MNHNS, CDR2 SASEGT. The CDR3 is made up of 12 amino acids.

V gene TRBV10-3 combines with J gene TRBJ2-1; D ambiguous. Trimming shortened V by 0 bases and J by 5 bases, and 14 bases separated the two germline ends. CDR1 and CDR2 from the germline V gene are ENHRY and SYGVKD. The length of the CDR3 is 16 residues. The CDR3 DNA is TGTGCCATCAGTGAGTCTGGCATCCCACGGAACAATGAGCAGTTCTTC. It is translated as CAISESGIPRNNEQFF.

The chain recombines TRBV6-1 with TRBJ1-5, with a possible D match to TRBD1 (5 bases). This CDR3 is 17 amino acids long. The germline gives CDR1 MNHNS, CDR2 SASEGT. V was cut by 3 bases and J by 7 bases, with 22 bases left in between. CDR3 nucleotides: TGTGCCAGCAGTGATCAGGGAAATTGGGCTCGTCGGCAGCCCCAGCATTTT. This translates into CASSDQGNWARRQPQHF.

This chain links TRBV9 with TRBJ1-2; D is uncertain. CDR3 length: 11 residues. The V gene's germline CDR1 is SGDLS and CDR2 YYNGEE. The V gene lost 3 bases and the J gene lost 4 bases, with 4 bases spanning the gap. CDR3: CASSDGYGYTF. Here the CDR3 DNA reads TGTGCCAGCAGCGATGGCTATGGCTACACCTTC.

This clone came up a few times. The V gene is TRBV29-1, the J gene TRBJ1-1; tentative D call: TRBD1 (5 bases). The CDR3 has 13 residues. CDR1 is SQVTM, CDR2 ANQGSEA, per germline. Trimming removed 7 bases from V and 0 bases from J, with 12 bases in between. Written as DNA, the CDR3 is TGCAGCGCTTTGACAGACTTGAACACTGAAGCTTTCTTT. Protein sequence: CSALTDLNTEAFF. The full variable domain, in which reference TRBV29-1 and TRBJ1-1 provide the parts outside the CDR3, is SAVISQKPSRDICQRGTSLTIQCQVDSQVTMMFWYRQQPGQSLTLIATANQGSEATYESGFVIDKFPISRPNLTFSTLTVSNMSPEDSSIYLCSALTDLNTEAFFGQGTRLTVV.

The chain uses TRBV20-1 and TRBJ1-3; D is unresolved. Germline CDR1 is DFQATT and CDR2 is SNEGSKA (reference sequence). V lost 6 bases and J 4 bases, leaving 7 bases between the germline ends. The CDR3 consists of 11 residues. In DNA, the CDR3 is TGCAGTGCGGAACTGGGAAACACCATATATTTT. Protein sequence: CSAELGNTIYF.

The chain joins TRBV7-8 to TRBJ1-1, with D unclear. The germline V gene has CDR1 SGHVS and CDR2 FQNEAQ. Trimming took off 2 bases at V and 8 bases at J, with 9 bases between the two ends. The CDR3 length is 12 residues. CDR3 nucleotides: TGTGCCAGCAGCTTAAGGACCGGAGAAGCTTTCTTT. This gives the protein CASSLRTGEAFF.

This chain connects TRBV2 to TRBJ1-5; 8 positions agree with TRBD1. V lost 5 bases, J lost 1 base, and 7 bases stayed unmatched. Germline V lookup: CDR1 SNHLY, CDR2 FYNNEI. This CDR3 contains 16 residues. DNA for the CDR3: TGTGCCAGCAGTCTCCAGGGGGCTGGCAGCAATCAGCCCCAGCATTTT. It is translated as CASSLQGAGSNQPQHF.